This record concerns one TCR beta chain sequence. This clonotype was recorded many times. Its binding antigen is unknown. One base away there is no much larger clone; base qualities are not given. cDNA was synthesized by template-switch 5'RACE using a primer with a 10-nucleotide random unique molecular identifier that tagged each TCR transcript. Every sequencing run covered 15-18 subjects and yielded more than 170 million TCR-beta sequences. Total RNA was extracted with the RNeasy kit. TCR-beta VDJ regions were amplified with primers for the TCR constant region and the 5'RACE anchor, using the KAPA Real-time Library Amplification kit. A first PCR added sample indexes and Illumina adaptors, after which a second PCR increased the library yield. After Ampure bead purification, the roughly 650 bp TCR product was size-selected on a 2% E-gel SizeSelection system. Before pooling, library quality was checked on a Bioanalyzer, concentration was measured with Qubit, and libraries were quantified with the Kapa Library Quantification kit. An Illumina HiSeq 2500 sequenced the libraries paired-end 2 x 150 bp. To increase sequence diversity, about 25-31% phiX was spiked into each library pool. Per the source publication's procedure: Quality-filtered reads were processed with the UMI-based MiGEC pipeline, which removed over 75% of raw TCR sequences during error correction. VDJ genes were aligned to IMGT germline references, and each clonotype was defined by a unique CDR3 amino acid sequence together with V-J genes. Clonal expansion, Shannon diversity and CDR3 relatedness (CalcPairwiseDistances, ClusterSamples) were evaluated with VDJtools, and phylogenetic trees were built with CLCbio workbench. Expanded clones were defined as having at least 8 unique UMIs, based on coefficient-of-variation modelling across technical triplicates. In TCRdb, the public reads were trimmed at Q25 with fastp and aligned with MiXCR, with productive beta chains retained. Rows matching on CDR3 protein sequence are summarized as one entry with the most common DNA and genes. These V and J calls originate from TCRdb's pipeline instead of the authors' own analysis. Counted in this sample were under 45,000 distinct CDR3 sequences; roughly 14% of them appeared once. The biggest ten clones account for approximately 4% of the sample.

TCR libraries for sorted subsets were made from 950,000 to 1,000,000 sorted CD4+ or CD8+ T cells. Peripheral blood was subjected to Ficoll-Hypaque density gradient centrifugation to isolate PBMCs, which were then cryopreserved in liquid nitrogen. The study also sequenced paired sorted CD4+ and CD8+ subsets from healthy controls, HAM/TSP patients and MS patients. The CDR3 sequence holds 16 residues, the cysteine and phenylalanine included. Left in the record is the CDR3 DNA by itself, 48 bases read in frame from the first base. V ends up 3 bases short and J 2 bases short, with an unmatched junction base count of 6. Sequences MNHNS (CDR1) and SASEGT (CDR2) are obtained from the germline V gene. The data belong to a study of neurological immune-mediated disorders (dated by TCRdb to the late 2010s). Context from the whole study: Peripheral blood TCR-beta repertoires from patients with HTLV-I-associated myelopathy (HAM/TSP), patients with multiple sclerosis, and healthy controls were compared in the study using UMI-based sequencing. The approximately 99 TCR-beta libraries included longitudinal samples, technical triplicates and paired sorted CD4+ and CD8+ T-cell subsets alongside PBMC samples. The cohort included around 70 subjects: approximately 14 with HAM/TSP, about 34 with multiple sclerosis, and approximately 20 healthy controls.

What the study reported, not specific to this receptor: TCR clonal expansion was highest in HAM/TSP patients and lowest in MS patients, with MS patients falling below even healthy controls. Across subjects, expanded clones never shared an identical CDR3 amino acid sequence, which suggests that the TCR-beta repertoires in every group were private.

This clonotype was sampled from a woman in her sixties or seventies with HTLV-1-associated myelopathy (HAM/TSP). The chain is encoded by TRBV6-1 joined to TRBJ2-7, with 11 junctional bases fitting TRBD2. Input material: CD4+ T cells from blood. DNA sequence: TGTGCCAGCAGTGAGGGGCTAGCGGGGGGCACCTACGAGCAGTACTTC. Translated, this is CASSEGLAGGTYEQYF.